This TCR beta chain is drawn from a study of blood T cell repertoires in COVID-19. Study information: Samples of COVID-19 (acute and convalescent) were obtained from the United States, Italy and Spain. PBMCs, B-cell-depleted T cells, or T cells were the source of the cDNA or gDNA that made up the material.

The table came from immunoSEQ multiplex PCR; TCRdb's copy has only in-frame clones and leaves some out. The table records approximately 45,000 clones, just over 85% of them present only once. The table lists this clone with a few counts. J gave up 5 bases and V 4 bases, and 5 bases lay outside the gene matches. Germline CDR1 and CDR2: SGHRS and YFSETQ. CDR3 size: 14 residues. The chain employs TRBV5-1 and TRBJ2-4, with 8 bases aligning to TRBD1. This sequence originates from a woman older than 75 with acute or convalescent COVID-19. The specimen was peripheral blood. The CDR3 sequence is CASSSTGGENIQYF. CDR3 nucleotides: TGCGCCAGCAGCAGTACAGGGGGAGAAAACATTCAGTACTTC.